The 9 T cell receptor beta chains in this list originate from one sample, sequenced in a study of blood T cell repertoires in COVID-19 (dated by TCRdb to the early 2020s). Library generation was performed with the immunoSEQ multiplex PCR assay. The source is immuneACCESS, and TCRdb retained only in-frame sequences with V and J called. Part of the clones is not carried over; for the studies checked, unresolved V genes explain less than half of this, and the remainder is unexplained. This sample holds under 35,000 clones; about 80% were observed only once. The top ten clonotypes cover approximately 29% of the sample. Specimen: peripheral blood. The receptors originated from a man aged 80 or over with acute or convalescent COVID-19.

This clone was recorded only once. The J gene is TRBJ1-3, the V gene TRBV5-6; D unresolved. CDR1 and CDR2 (germline): SGHDT, YYEEEE. Trimming stripped 2 bases from V and 0 bases from J, with 6 bases between. This CDR3 is built from 14 residues. As DNA, the CDR3 is TGTGCCAGCAGCTTCGGTAGCTCTGGAAACACCATATATTTT. The encoded protein is CASSFGSSGNTIYF. The whole variable domain, filled in from reference TRBV5-6 and TRBJ1-3, reads DAGVTQSPTHLIKTRGQQVTLRCSPKSGHDTVSWYQQALGQGPQFIFQYYEEEERQRGNFPDRFSGHQFPNYSSELNVNALLLGDSALYLCASSFGSSGNTIYFGEGSWLTVV.

The rearrangement links TRBV7-3 to TRBJ2-5, with a possible D match to TRBD2 (5 bases). V was clipped by 2 bases and J by 2 bases, with 12 bases between them. This CDR3 comprises 15 residues. Germline V gene lookup returns CDR1 SGHTA and CDR2 FQGTGA. The CDR3: CASSLFGGPQETQYF. CDR3 bases: TGTGCCAGCAGCTTATTCGGAGGACCGCAAGAGACCCAGTACTTC.

This clone has a handful of counts. The genes are TRBV6-5 and TRBJ2-1, with D maybe TRBD2 (6 bases). The V end was cut by 7 bases, the J end by 5 bases, with 18 bases between. Germline CDR1 MNHEY, CDR2 SVGAGI. There are 15 residues in the CDR3. The CDR3 sequence is CASTPGDSPHNEQFF. CDR3 DNA sequence: TGTGCCAGCACACCGGGGGACTCCCCTCACAATGAGCAGTTCTTC.

The chain couples TRBV18 to TRBJ1-1, with TRBD1 as a possible D gene (5 bases). CDR3 size: 14 residues. With 5 bases removed from V and 2 bases from J, the gap between germline ends came to 12 bases. CDR1 KGHSH and CDR2 LQKENI come from the germline V gene. Here the CDR3 DNA reads TGTGCCAGCTCAGAGACGGACACAAACACTGAAGCTTTCTTT. It is translated as CASSETDTNTEAFF.

J is TRBJ1-2 and V is TRBV2, with 10 positions matching TRBD1. Trimming took 4 bases from V and 7 from J; bases not matched to a gene: 3. The CDR3 consists of 13 residues. Germline V gene sequence: CDR1 SNHLY, CDR2 FYNNEI. DNA for the CDR3: TGTGCCAGCAGTGGACAGGGGGCTGGTGGCTACACCTTC. It translates to CASSGQGAGGYTF.

The rearrangement links TRBV5-6 to TRBJ2-2; the match to TRBD1 covers 7 bases. Germline-derived CDR1 and CDR2 are SGHDT and YYEEEE. CDR3 length equals 18 residues. Unmatched junction bases numbered 12, after V lost 3 bases and J lost 1 base. The CDR3 protein is CASSSLRYDRVNTGELFF. CDR3 sequence (DNA): TGTGCCAGCAGCTCACTAAGATACGACAGGGTGAACACCGGGGAGCTGTTTTTT.

This sequence joins TRBV7-9 and TRBJ2-3; maybe TRBD1 (5 bases). The CDR3 length is 13 residues. V shed 5 bases and J shed 0 bases, with 6 bases lying between them. From germline, CDR1 is SEHNR and CDR2 FQNEAQ (reference sequence). The CDR3 spells CASSKGSTDTQYF. As DNA, the CDR3 is TGTGCCAGCAGCAAGGGGAGCACAGATACGCAGTATTTT.

The chain carries TRBV11-2 and TRBJ1-6; possible D gene TRBD1, 6 bases. Germline CDR1 is SGHAT and CDR2 is FQNNGV. CDR3 length: 14 residues. The ends were cut back, 0 bases at V and 6 bases at J, with 6 bases in the middle. CDR3 in DNA: TGTGCCAGCAGCTTAGACAGGGGTAATTCACCCCTCCACTTT. This codes for CASSLDRGNSPLHF.

This chain connects TRBV4-3 to TRBJ2-7, with unresolved D. This CDR3 has 13 residues. Germline V lookup: CDR1 LGHNA, CDR2 YSLEER. Trimming cost V 0 bases and J 3 bases, with 6 bases left between them. CDR3 in amino acids: CASSQDISYEQYF. The CDR3, as DNA: TGCGCCAGCAGCCAAGATATCAGCTACGAGCAGTACTTC.